The 14 T cell receptor beta chains below all came from one sample that was sequenced in a study of cytomegalovirus exposure and HLA in healthy donors. PCR amplification relied on 60 Vbeta primers (plus 13 Jbeta primers). Assay: immunoSEQ multiplex PCR; the TCRdb copy retains only in-frame clones and omits some. The sample has 150,000 to 250,000 clones, approximately 80% seen once; the top ten hold roughly 0.095%. Material for sequencing was PBMCs. The receptors stem from a boy between 2 and 10 years old in good health and CMV-seronegative.

The chain carries TRBV13 and TRBJ1-2; 7 bases line up with TRBD1. V lost 5 bases, J lost 3 bases, and 6 bases stayed unmatched. In germline, CDR1 is PRHDT, CDR2 FYEKMQ (reference sequence). The CDR3 consists of 14 residues. The CDR3 spells CASSTEGGYYGYTF. The CDR3 coding sequence is TGTGCCAGCAGCACCGAAGGGGGCTACTATGGCTACACCTTC. Full variable domain (rest looked up from reference TRBV13 and TRBJ1-2): AAGVIQSPRHLIKEKRETATLKCYPIPRHDTVYWYQQGPGQDPQFLISFYEKMQSDKGSIPDRFSAQQFSDYHSELNMSSLELGDSALYFCASSTEGGYYGYTFGSGTRLTVV.

The gene calls are TRBV7-2 and TRBJ1-5, with a weak D call TRBD1 (5 bases). The germline V gene encodes CDR1 SGHTA and CDR2 FQGNSA. This CDR3 is 15 amino acids long. Trimming took 3 bases from V and 0 from J, leaving 9 bases between them. This CDR3 reads CASSFTGFSNQPQHF. CDR3 nucleotides: TGTGCCAGCAGCTTTACAGGATTTAGCAATCAGCCCCAGCATTTT. The variable domain in full, completed from reference TRBV7-2 and TRBJ1-5, reads GAGVSQSPSNKVTEKGKDVELRCDPISGHTALYWYRQSLGQGLEFLIYFQGNSAPDKSGLPSDRFSAERTGGSVSTLTIQRTQQEDSAVYLCASSFTGFSNQPQHFGDGTRLSIL.

Only one count was recorded for this clone. J is TRBJ2-3 and V is TRBV9; 7 positions agree with TRBD2. The ends lost 4 bases at V and 1 base at J; junction bases unmatched: 12. This CDR3 is 17 amino acids long. CDR1 and CDR2 from the germline V gene are SGDLS and YYNGEE. The CDR3 DNA reads TGTGCCAGCAGCCCCCGAGGAGTTCGGGGGGGCACAGATACGCAGTATTTT. This encodes CASSPRGVRGGTDTQYF.

The table lists this clone with a few counts. This sequence joins TRBV27 and TRBJ2-7, with TRBD1 matching over 7 bases. Germline V lookup: CDR1 MNHEY, CDR2 SMNVEV (reference sequence). V shed 8 bases and J 3 bases; nucleotides not matched to a gene: 4. The length of the CDR3 is 12 residues. CDR3 DNA sequence: TGTGCCAGCGGGCGACAGGGCTACGAGCAGTACTTC. It translates to CASGRQGYEQYF.

The rearrangement links TRBV4-2 to TRBJ1-1; TRBD1 is a possible D gene (5 bases). Trimming took off 1 base at V and 7 bases at J, with 7 bases between the two ends. The CDR3 runs 12 residues. From germline, CDR1 is LGHNA and CDR2 YNFKEQ. The CDR3 region is CASSQGTGEAFF. The CDR3 bases are TGTGCCAGCAGCCAAGGAACAGGTGAAGCTTTCTTT.

The rearrangement uses TRBV27 and TRBJ1-3, with TRBD1 matching over 7 bases. The CDR3 covers 15 residues. V lost 7 bases to trimming and J lost 2 bases; unmatched junction nucleotides: 8. The V gene's germline CDR1 is MNHEY and CDR2 SMNVEV (reference sequence). CDR3 residues: CASTREGATGNTIYF. The CDR3 nucleotides are TGTGCCAGCACCCGAGAGGGGGCGACTGGAAACACCATATATTTT.

The rearrangement links TRBV18 to TRBJ1-3; 8 positions agree with TRBD1. Germline loops: CDR1 KGHSH, CDR2 LQKENI. Germline trimming cut 6 bases from V and 8 bases from J; bases unmatched to any gene: 15. CDR3 length: 16 amino acids. This CDR3 reads CASSRIVTGVGDTIYF. CDR3 in DNA: TGTGCCAGCTCCCGCATCGTGACAGGGGTCGGCGACACCATATATTTT.

This rearrangement joins TRBV10-3 to TRBJ1-2, with TRBD1 as a possible D gene (6 bases). The CDR3 length is 12 residues. V was trimmed by 10 bases and J by 7 bases, leaving 16 bases between them. CDR1 is ENHRY and CDR2 is SYGVKD in the germline V gene. For the CDR3, the DNA is TGTGCCACCGATTCGGGGGGGCTTGGCTACACCTTC. Amino acid sequence: CATDSGGLGYTF.

The chain carries TRBV5-4 and TRBJ2-1; TRBD2 matches at 7 bases. CDR3 length: 14 residues. The germline CDR1 and CDR2 sequences are SGHNT and YYREEE (reference sequence). The junction had 5 bases not matched to a gene; V was cut back by 4 bases and J by 4 bases. CDR3 coding DNA: TGTGCCAGCAGCCTCGGGGGGTCTTACAATGAGCAGTTCTTC. It yields the protein CASSLGGSYNEQFF.

The chain uses TRBV11-2 and TRBJ2-3; the D is unclear. Trimming removed 1 base at V and 4 bases at J, with 9 bases between. CDR3 length: 14 residues. Looked up from germline, CDR1 is SGHAT and CDR2 is FQNNGV. CDR3 in amino acids: CASSLGQAPDTQYF. The CDR3 nucleotides read TGTGCCAGCAGCTTAGGCCAGGCCCCAGATACGCAGTATTTT.

This clone appeared a single time. The chain employs TRBV5-1 and TRBJ2-1, with a weak D call TRBD2 (5 bases). This CDR3 is built from 13 residues. CDR1 and CDR2 (germline): SGHRS, YFSETQ. V was shortened by 0 bases and J by 5 bases, with 6 bases between the two germline ends. CDR3 bases: TGCGCCAGCAGCTTGGTACTAGACAATGAGCAGTTCTTC. Protein: CASSLVLDNEQFF.

The V gene is TRBV9, the J gene TRBJ2-2; 13 bases are a match to TRBD2. There are 16 residues in the CDR3. Germline CDR1 and CDR2: SGDLS and YYNGEE. Trimming took 3 bases from V and 6 from J; bases not matched to a gene: 5. For the CDR3, the DNA is TGTGCCAGCAGCGCCCGACTAGCGGGGGGCCCCGGGGAGCTGTTTTTT. It translates to CASSARLAGGPGELFF.

The chain has TRBV6-1 and TRBJ1-2; D is unclear. The CDR3 has 14 residues. Trimming left V 6 bases short and J 8 bases short, with 19 bases between. Germline CDR1 and CDR2: MNHNS and SASEGT. The CDR3 region has the DNA TGTGCCAGCAGGGCGCGGGAGGTTCCCGGGGGCTACACCTTC. As protein: CASRAREVPGGYTF.

V is TRBV21-1 and J is TRBJ1-6; TRBD1, as called in the table, went unchecked against the DNA. TRBV21-1 has pseudogene status. The CDR3 covers 15 residues. The CDR3 sequence: CASSKERDRESPLHF. Written as DNA, the CDR3 is TGTGCCAGCAGCAAAGAGAGGGACAGGGAATCACCCCTCCACTTT.